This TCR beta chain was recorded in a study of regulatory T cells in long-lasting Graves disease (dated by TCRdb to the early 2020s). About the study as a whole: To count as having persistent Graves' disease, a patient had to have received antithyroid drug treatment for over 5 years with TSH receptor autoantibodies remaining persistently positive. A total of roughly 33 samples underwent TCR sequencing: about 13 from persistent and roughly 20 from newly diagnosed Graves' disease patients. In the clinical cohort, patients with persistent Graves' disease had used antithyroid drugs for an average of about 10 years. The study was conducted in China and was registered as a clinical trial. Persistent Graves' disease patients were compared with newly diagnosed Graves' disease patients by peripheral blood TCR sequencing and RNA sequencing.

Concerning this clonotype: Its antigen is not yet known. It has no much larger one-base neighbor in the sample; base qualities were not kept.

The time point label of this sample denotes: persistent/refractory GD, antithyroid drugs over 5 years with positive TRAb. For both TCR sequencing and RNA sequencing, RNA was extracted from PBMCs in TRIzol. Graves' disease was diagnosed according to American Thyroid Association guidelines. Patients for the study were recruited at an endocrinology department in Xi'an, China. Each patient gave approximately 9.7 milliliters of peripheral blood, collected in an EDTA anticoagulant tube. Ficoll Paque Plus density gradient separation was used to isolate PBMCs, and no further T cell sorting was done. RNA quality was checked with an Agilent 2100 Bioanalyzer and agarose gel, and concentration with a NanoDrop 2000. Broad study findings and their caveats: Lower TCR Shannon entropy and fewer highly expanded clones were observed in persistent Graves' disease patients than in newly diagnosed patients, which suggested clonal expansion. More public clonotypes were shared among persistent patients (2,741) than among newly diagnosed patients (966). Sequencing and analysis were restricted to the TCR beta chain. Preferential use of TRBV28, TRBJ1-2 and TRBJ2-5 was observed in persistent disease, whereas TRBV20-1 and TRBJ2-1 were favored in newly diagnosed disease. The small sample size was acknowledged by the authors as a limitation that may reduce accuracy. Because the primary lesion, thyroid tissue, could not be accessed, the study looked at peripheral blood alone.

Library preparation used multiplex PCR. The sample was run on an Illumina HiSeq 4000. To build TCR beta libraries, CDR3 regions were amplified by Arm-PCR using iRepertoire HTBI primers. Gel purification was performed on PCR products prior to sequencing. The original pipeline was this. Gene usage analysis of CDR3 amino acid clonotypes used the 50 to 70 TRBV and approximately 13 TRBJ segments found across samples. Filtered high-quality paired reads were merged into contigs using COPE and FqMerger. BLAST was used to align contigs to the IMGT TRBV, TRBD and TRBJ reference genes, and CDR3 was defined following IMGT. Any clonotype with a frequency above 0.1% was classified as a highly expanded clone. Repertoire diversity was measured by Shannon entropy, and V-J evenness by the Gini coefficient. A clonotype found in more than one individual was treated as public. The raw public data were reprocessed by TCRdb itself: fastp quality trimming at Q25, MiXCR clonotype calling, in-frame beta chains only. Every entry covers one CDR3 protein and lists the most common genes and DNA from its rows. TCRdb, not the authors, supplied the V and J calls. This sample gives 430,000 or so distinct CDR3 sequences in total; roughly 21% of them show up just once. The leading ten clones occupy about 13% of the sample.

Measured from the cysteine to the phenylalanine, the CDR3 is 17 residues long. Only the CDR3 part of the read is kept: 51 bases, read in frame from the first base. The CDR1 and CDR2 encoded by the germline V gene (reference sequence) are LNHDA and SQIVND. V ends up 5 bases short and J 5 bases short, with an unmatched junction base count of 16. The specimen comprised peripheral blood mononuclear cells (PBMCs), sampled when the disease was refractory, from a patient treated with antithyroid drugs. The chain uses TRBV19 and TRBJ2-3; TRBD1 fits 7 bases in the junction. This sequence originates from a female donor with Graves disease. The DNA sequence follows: TGTGCCAGTAGTCCTACAGGGGTAGGCCTGAAACTAGATACGCAGTATTTT. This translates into CASSPTGVGLKLDTQYF.